The next 20 T cell receptor beta chains were all read from a single sample in a study of CD8+CD57+ T cells in acquired aplastic anemia. It was genomic DNA that served as the template for profiling TCR beta VDJ and CDR3. TCRdb recomputed calls from the reads with MiXCR, one row per CDR3 protein. This table holds 220,000 or so distinct CDR3 sequences, about 62% found once. Patients chosen for sequencing had shown CD8+CD57+ cell expansion by flow cytometry. What was sequenced was sorted CD4+, CD8+, or CD8+CD57+ T cells (not recorded which) from PBMCs. The receptors shown here come from a human donor with aplastic anemia.

This clonotype came up a few times. V is TRBV10-3 and J is TRBJ2-7; D is ambiguous. Germline-derived CDR1 and CDR2 are ENHRY and SYGVKD. The ends were cut back, 0 bases at V and 3 bases at J, with 9 bases in the middle. This CDR3 is 14 amino acids long. CDR3 sequence: CAISESGRDYEQYF. The CDR3 DNA is TGTGCCATCAGTGAGTCCGGCAGAGACTACGAGCAGTACTTC.

V and J are TRBV20-1 and TRBJ1-5; D is unclear. Trimming took 3 bases from V and 3 from J, leaving 9 bases between them. The length of the CDR3 is 13 residues. From germline, CDR1 is DFQATT and CDR2 SNEGSKA (reference sequence). The CDR3 bases are TGCAGTGCTAGCCCACGGACCAATCAGCCCCAGCATTTT. Protein: CSASPRTNQPQHF.

The V gene is TRBV9, the J gene TRBJ2-7; D gene uncertain. CDR3 length: 13 residues. Trimming removed 4 bases from V and 3 bases from J, with 11 bases in between. Germline CDR1 reads SGDLS; CDR2 reads YYNGEE. The CDR3 DNA is TGTGCCAGCAGCCAGAATGGGCACTACGAGCAGTACTTC. Translating gives CASSQNGHYEQYF.

The chain recombines TRBV19 with TRBJ1-1; TRBD1 might be the D (5 bases). Germline assignment: CDR1 LNHDA and CDR2 SQIVND (reference sequence). This CDR3 is built from 14 residues. V gave up 4 bases and J gave up 0 bases, with 9 bases separating them. CDR3 sequence: CASSSQGMNTEAFF. CDR3 sequence (DNA): TGTGCCAGTAGTAGCCAGGGCATGAACACTGAAGCTTTCTTT.

This clonotype turned up a few times. The rearrangement uses TRBV29-1 and TRBJ1-2, with D tentatively TRBD1 (5 bases). Germline-derived CDR1 and CDR2 are SQVTM and ANQGSEA. This CDR3 spans 11 amino acids. V was pared by 5 bases and J by 6 bases, with 10 bases between. The CDR3 loop reads CSVWGGDGYTF. The CDR3 nucleotides read TGCAGCGTTTGGGGCGGAGATGGCTACACCTTC.

This chain connects TRBV15 to TRBJ1-1, with a tentative D call TRBD1 (5 bases). The CDR3 spans 17 residues. With 0 bases removed from V and 1 base from J, the gap between germline ends came to 15 bases. CDR1 is LNHNV and CDR2 is YYDKDF in the germline V gene (reference sequence). The CDR3 region has the DNA TGTGCCACCAGCAGAGATGGGTGGGGTCAGGGGAACACTGAAGCTTTCTTT. Translation gives CATSRDGWGQGNTEAFF.

In this sample, this clonotype turned up many times. This chain joins TRBV6-1 and TRBJ1-4; TRBD1 matches 8 bases. With 1 base clipped from V and 6 bases from J, the junction kept 13 bases outside the gene matches. Germline V CDR1 and CDR2: MNHNS, SASEGT. The CDR3 is 18 residues long. The CDR3: CASSEGGTSQGADEKLFF. The DNA for the CDR3 is TGTGCCAGCAGTGAAGGGGGGACGTCTCAGGGGGCGGATGAAAAACTGTTTTTT.

This chain connects TRBV7-3 to TRBJ2-7, with D unresolved. V lost 4 bases and J lost 7, with 11 bases in between. Germline V gives CDR1 SGHTA, CDR2 FQGTGA. This CDR3 is built from 12 residues. In nucleotides, the CDR3 is TGTGCCAGCAGCTATCGTGATTGGGAGCAGTACTTC. This sequence encodes CASSYRDWEQYF.

J is TRBJ1-1 and V is TRBV20-1, with a possible D match to TRBD1 (5 bases). The CDR3 has 14 amino acids. The V end lost 5 bases, the J end lost 6 bases, and 19 bases lay between the germline ends. CDR1 DFQATT and CDR2 SNEGSKA come from the germline V gene (reference sequence). In DNA, the CDR3 is TGCAGTGCTGTCCCGGGACGTGGTCAGGCTGAAGCTTTCTTT. It specifies CSAVPGRGQAEAFF.

CDR3 coding DNA: TGTGCCAGTAGAACCCAGGGGCAGGGTAGAGACACCTACGAGCAGTACTTC. Translating it yields CASRTQGQGRDTYEQYF. The chain combines TRBV19 with TRBJ2-7; perhaps TRBD1 as D (6 bases). Germline V gene lookup returns CDR1 LNHDA and CDR2 SQIVND (reference sequence). The CDR3 is 17 residues long. The V and J ends lost 6 bases and 2 bases respectively, with 23 bases between them.

This clonotype was detected once. The chain links TRBV24-1 to TRBJ2-3; 11 bases are shared with TRBD1. The CDR3 has 15 residues. CDR1 is KGHDR, CDR2 SFDVKD, per germline. The V segment lost 11 bases and the J segment 3 bases; nucleotides outside the gene matches: 9. CDR3 nucleotide sequence: TGTGCCATCCTGGGGACAGGGGGTTCGACAGATACGCAGTATTTT. Translated, it gives CAILGTGGSTDTQYF.

This chain connects TRBV5-6 to TRBJ2-7; no reliable D call. Germline loops: CDR1 SGHDT, CDR2 YYEEEE. The CDR3 totals 12 residues. V was trimmed by 5 bases and J by 3 bases, leaving 9 bases between them. CDR3 region: CASRDGSYEQYF. The DNA of the CDR3 is TGTGCCAGCAGGGACGGAAGCTACGAGCAGTACTTC.

The J gene is TRBJ1-2, the V gene TRBV6-5; TRBD1 might be the D (5 bases). Trimming pared 0 bases from V and 0 bases from J, leaving 11 bases between. This CDR3 comprises 16 residues. Germline loops: CDR1 MNHEY, CDR2 SVGAGI. The CDR3 is CASSYSVGAPNYGYTF. In nucleotides, the CDR3 is TGTGCCAGCAGTTACTCGGTCGGGGCTCCTAACTATGGCTACACCTTC.

V and J are TRBV7-2 and TRBJ2-5, with D possibly matching TRBD2 (5 bases). This CDR3 contains 13 residues. V lost 7 bases and J lost 3, with 12 bases in between. Germline V gene sequence: CDR1 SGHTA, CDR2 FQGNSA. CDR3 coding DNA: TGTGCCAGCACCGGACTGAATAAAGAGACCCAGTACTTC. Protein: CASTGLNKETQYF.

This clonotype was recorded once. The chain has TRBV10-2 and TRBJ2-5; D unclear. The DNA end favors TRBJ2-7, so the J call may be wrong. CDR3 length: 13 residues. Germline-derived CDR1 and CDR2 are WSHSY and SAAADI. Written as DNA, the CDR3 is TGCGCCAGCAGCCCGAATCCTTACTACGAGCAGTACTTC. Its translation is CASSPNPYYEQYF.

The V and J genes are TRBV20-1 and TRBJ2-5, with a tentative D call TRBD2 (6 bases). CDR3 length: 11 amino acids. CDR1 DFQATT and CDR2 SNEGSKA come from the germline V gene (reference sequence). Trimming cost V 7 bases and J 5 bases, with 11 bases left between them. As DNA, the CDR3 is TGCAGTGGGCGGGGTCGGGAGACCCAGTACTTC. Translation gives CSGRGRETQYF.

With regard to this clonotype: Relative to the germline gene, one junction end is altered; a read error may explain this. This rearrangement joins TRBV18 to TRBJ1-1; the D gene is possibly TRBD1 (5 bases). Per germline, CDR1 KGHSH and CDR2 LQKENI. The CDR3 length is 18 residues. DNA for the CDR3: TGTGCCAACTCACCCGCCAGGTTTGGGGCCAACATGAACACTGAAGCTTTCTTT. Residues: CANSPARFGANMNTEAFF.

CDR3 loop: CASQQGPTSYEQYF. Here the CDR3 DNA reads TGTGCCAGCCAACAGGGACCTACCTCCTACGAGCAGTACTTC. V and J are TRBV19 and TRBJ2-7, with D tentatively TRBD1 (6 bases). The V gene lost 9 bases and the J gene lost 0 bases, with 15 bases spanning the gap. The CDR3 length is 14 residues. CDR1 is LNHDA, CDR2 SQIVND, per germline (reference sequence).

V usage is TRBV24-1 and J usage is TRBJ2-1; TRBD2 matches 14 bases. The V and J ends lost 9 bases and 9 bases, in that order; junction bases with no gene match: 9. This CDR3 spans 15 amino acids. The V gene's germline CDR1 is KGHDR and CDR2 SFDVKD. The CDR3 region is CATSSGTSGRGEQFF. In DNA, the CDR3 is TGTGCCACCTCATCCGGGACTAGCGGGAGAGGTGAGCAGTTCTTC.

The CDR3 spells CASTQTGSYEQYF. CDR3 coding DNA: TGTGCCAGCACTCAGACCGGGTCCTACGAGCAGTACTTC. The chain couples TRBV25-1 to TRBJ2-7; D ambiguous. Germline-derived CDR1 and CDR2 are MGHDK and SYGVNS. The V end was cut by 7 bases, the J end by 1 base, with 11 bases between. This CDR3 region has 13 residues.